This record looks at one T cell receptor (beta chain) sequence and its context. Its antigen is unknown. This specimen comes from a study of blood T cells in healthy people across ages. The authors ran a second PCR of about 6 to 11 cycles using a sample-barcoded 5' primer and a J-beta primer mix. With 12 random nucleotides, a template-switch adaptor tagged each individual cDNA molecule. Every sample gave at least 3 million paired-end reads containing CDR3. Each CDR3 protein gets one entry after TCRdb re-called the 5' RACE reads with MiXCR. The sample carries roughly 830,000 distinct CDR3 sequences, approximately 59% recorded once. Healthy Russian Caucasian donors spanned ages about 6 to 95 years. V was pared by 5 bases and J by 5 bases, with 8 bases of the junction left unmatched. The CDR3 has 15 residues. Germline V CDR1 and CDR2: SGHAT, FQNNGV. General study points: TCR beta diversity tracked closely with naive T cell percentage.

V and J are TRBV11-2 and TRBJ2-1, with 8 positions matching TRBD1. This TCR derives from a man under 40 in good health. The sequenced material came from blood. The CDR3 DNA reads as TGTGCCAGCAGCGGACCGGGACAGGTCGACAATGAGCAGTTCTTC. Residues: CASSGPGQVDNEQFF. The full variable domain, with the rest looked up from reference TRBV11-2 and TRBJ2-1, is EAGVAQSPRYKIIEKRQSVAFWCNPISGHATLYWYQQILGQGPKLLIQFQNNGVVDDSQLPKDRFSAERLKGVDSTLKIQPAKLEDSAVYLCASSGPGQVDNEQFFGPGTRLTVL.